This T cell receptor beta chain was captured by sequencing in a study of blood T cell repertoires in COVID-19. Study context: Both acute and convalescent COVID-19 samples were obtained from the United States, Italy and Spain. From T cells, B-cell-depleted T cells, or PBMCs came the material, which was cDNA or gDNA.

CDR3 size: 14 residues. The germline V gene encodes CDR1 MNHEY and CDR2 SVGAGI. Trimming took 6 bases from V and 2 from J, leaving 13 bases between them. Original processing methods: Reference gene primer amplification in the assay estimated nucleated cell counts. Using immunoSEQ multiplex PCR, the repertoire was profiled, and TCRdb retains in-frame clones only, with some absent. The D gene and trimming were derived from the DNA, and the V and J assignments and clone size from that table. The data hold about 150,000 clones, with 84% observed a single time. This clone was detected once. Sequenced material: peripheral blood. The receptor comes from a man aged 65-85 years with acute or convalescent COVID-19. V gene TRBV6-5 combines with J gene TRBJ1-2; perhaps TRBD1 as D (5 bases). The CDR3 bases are TGTGCCAGCAGGGACGGGGGTCGGAACTATGGCTACACCTTC. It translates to CASRDGGRNYGYTF.